The rows below give T cell receptor beta chains drawn from one sample of a study of response to subunit inactivated influenza vaccine. One entry per CDR3 protein, called by TCRdb with MiXCR from the RT-PCR reads. The table includes more than 250,000 distinct CDR3 sequences, 21% detected once. The material was PBMCs from blood, obtained less than 22 months after vaccination. These receptors were collected from a man in his fifties or sixties who received an inactivated influenza vaccine. CDR3s include the opening cysteine and the closing phenylalanine or tryptophan. D genes are given only for firm matches. Some rows have no size entry. The others give once, few or many, or a class for an expanded clone.

TRBV12-3/TRBV12-4,few,TRBJ1-2,NA,CASSLDSYYGYTF,TGTGCCAGCAGCCTCGACAGTTATTATGGCTACACCTTC
TRBV6-2/TRBV6-3,NA,TRBJ1-1,NA,CASSYLQGVAEAFF,TGTGCCAGCAGTTACTTACAGGGCGTCGCTGAAGCTTTCTTT
TRBV7-9,NA,TRBJ2-3,TRBD2,CASSLLAGTADTQYF,TGTGCCAGCAGCTTATTAGCGGGAACCGCAGATACGCAGTATTTT
TRBV25-1,NA,TRBJ2-1,TRBD2,CASRGTSGINNEQFF,TGTGCCAGCAGAGGGACTAGCGGAATAAACAATGAGCAGTTCTTC
TRBV3-1,NA,TRBJ1-2,TRBD1,CASSLGQGVGYTF,TGTGCCAGCAGCCTCGGGCAGGGGGTTGGCTACACCTTC
TRBV10-3,NA,TRBJ2-2,NA,CAISESRSLGSTGELFF,TGTGCCATCAGTGAGTCGAGATCTCTTGGGTCCACCGGGGAGCTGTTTTTT
TRBV7-2,NA,TRBJ1-2,NA,CASSLAFSGGGSYYGYTF,TGTGCCAGCAGCTTAGCGTTTTCAGGTGGAGGGTCTTACTATGGCTACACCTTC
TRBV19,NA,TRBJ2-1,TRBD2,CASSSGGLHNEQFF,TGTGCCAGTAGTTCGGGAGGCCTTCACAATGAGCAGTTCTTC
TRBV11-2,NA,TRBJ1-1,TRBD1,CASSSPRGRRGGTEAFF,TGTGCCAGCAGCTCGCCCAGGGGGCGCAGGGGGGGCACTGAAGCTTTCTTT
TRBV7-9,NA,TRBJ2-2,NA,CASSLSEPGELFF,TGTGCCAGCAGCTTATCAGAACCCGGGGAGCTGTTTTTT
TRBV10-3,few,TRBJ1-6,NA,CATVEGTGLNSPLHF,TGTGCCACCGTGGAGGGGACGGGACTTAATTCACCCCTCCACTTT
TRBV6-1,NA,TRBJ1-6,NA,CASSDPMGRYNSPLHF,TGTGCCAGCAGTGACCCGATGGGGCGATATAATTCACCCCTCCACTTT
TRBV6-2/TRBV6-3,few,TRBJ1-2,NA,CASSYSTPSSGYTF,TGTGCCAGCAGTTACTCGACACCCTCCTCGGGCTACACCTTC
TRBV6-4,NA,TRBJ2-7,NA,CASSSRDHSYEQYF,TGTGCCAGCAGCAGCCGGGACCACTCCTACGAGCAGTACTTC
TRBV27,NA,TRBJ1-2,TRBD1,CASSFRGQGARSYGYTF,TGTGCCAGCAGTTTCCGGGGACAGGGGGCGAGGAGCTATGGCTACACCTTC
TRBV7-2,NA,TRBJ1-6,TRBD1,CASSSYRGPREVLHF,TGTGCCAGCAGCTCATACAGGGGCCCCCGGGAGGTCCTCCACTTT
TRBV14,once,TRBJ2-1,TRBD2,CASSKVTWQGGLAGEESSYNEQFF,TGTGCCAGCAGCAAAGTTACTTGGCAGGGCGGACTAGCGGGAGAGGAAAGCTCCTACAATGAGCAGTTCTTC
TRBV3-1,many,TRBJ1-1,NA,CASSQSYRAEAFF,TGTGCCAGCAGCCAAAGTTACCGTGCTGAAGCTTTCTTT
TRBV5-6,NA,TRBJ1-2,NA,CASSPGTLFGYTF,TGTGCCAGCAGCCCCGGGACGCTCTTTGGCTACACCTTC
TRBV29-1,few,TRBJ1-2,NA,CSARSTDRGYTF,TGCAGCGCCCGATCGACAGACAGGGGCTACACCTTC
TRBV20-1,NA,TRBJ2-5,TRBD1,CSAKGQGAFFGTQYF,TGCAGTGCTAAGGGGCAGGGGGCGTTTTTCGGGACCCAGTACTTC
TRBV6-2/TRBV6-3,few,TRBJ2-2,NA,CASIKYRGPRGTGELFF,TGTGCCAGCATCAAATACCGGGGCCCACGGGGCACCGGGGAGCTGTTTTTT
TRBV6-1,few,TRBJ1-5,NA,CASSGLQGIRDQPQHF,TGTGCCAGCAGTGGCCTACAGGGTATAAGGGATCAGCCCCAGCATTTT
TRBV28,few,TRBJ2-7,TRBD1,CASSPLDRASAEQYF,TGTGCCAGCAGTCCGTTGGACAGGGCCTCGGCCGAGCAGTACTTC
TRBV2,few,TRBJ2-3,NA,CASSESWSTDTQYF,TGTGCCAGCAGTGAATCCTGGAGCACAGATACGCAGTATTTT
TRBV3-1,many,TRBJ1-6,NA,CASSQDLTGRSSPLHF,TGTGCCAGCAGCCAAGATTTAACGGGGCGGTCTTCACCCCTCCACTTT
TRBV10-3,few,TRBJ2-2,TRBD2,CAISETGGTGELFF,TGTGCCATCAGTGAGACGGGAGGCACCGGGGAGCTGTTTTTT
TRBV9,once,TRBJ2-1,TRBD2,CASSPRTRPNYNEQFF,TGTGCCAGCAGCCCCCGGACTAGACCTAATTACAATGAGCAGTTCTTC
TRBV25-1,many,TRBJ1-1,NA,CASNTGSRTEAFF,TGTGCCAGCAACACGGGGTCCCGAACTGAAGCTTTCTTT
TRBV7-2,NA,TRBJ2-7,NA,CASSLALVGEEYF,TGTGCCAGCAGCTTAGCGTTGGTCGGCGAGGAGTACTTC
TRBV20-1,NA,TRBJ2-7,TRBD1,CSAAQGAALKQYF,TGCAGTGCAGCACAGGGGGCAGCCTTAAAGCAGTACTTC
TRBV14,NA,TRBJ1-2,TRBD1,CASSQGTGYGYTF,TGTGCCAGCAGCCAAGGGACAGGTTATGGCTACACCTTC
TRBV12-3/TRBV12-4,NA,TRBJ2-5,TRBD2,CASRKTSGGETQYF,TGTGCCAGCAGAAAGACTAGCGGGGGAGAGACCCAGTACTTC
TRBV4-2,NA,TRBJ1-2,NA,CASSQRAGNGYTF,TGTGCCAGCAGCCAACGGGCGGGGAATGGCTACACCTTC